Following are 11 T cell receptor beta chains from one sample sequenced in a study of T cell therapy after organ transplantation. Libraries were prepared by immunoSEQ multiplex PCR; TCRdb keeps only in-frame clonotypes and omits some of them. The repertoire holds about 20,000 clones, roughly 84% seen once, with approximately 39% in the top ten. Antigens of these TCRs are unknown. Time point denoted: 20-29 weeks after completion of therapy. The sample here was CD8+ T cells from blood, taken after autologous CMV-specific T cell therapy. The receptors stem from a human patient who had received a solid organ transplant and had CMV disease. Some T cells may be transferred from the graft donor.

V and J are TRBV4-3 and TRBJ1-2; 7 positions agree with TRBD1. The CDR3 runs 16 residues. CDR1 LGHNA and CDR2 YSLEER come from the germline V gene. V was clipped by 0 bases and J by 4 bases; unmatched bases: 8. In DNA form, the CDR3 reads TGCGCCAGCAGCCAAGATAGGGTCACAGGGGTCTATGGCTACACCTTC. Translating it yields CASSQDRVTGVYGYTF.

This chain uses TRBV7-3 with TRBJ2-2; TRBD2 might be the D (6 bases). The CDR3 extends over 16 amino acids. Trimming cost V 4 bases and J 2 bases, with 14 bases left between them. From germline, CDR1 is SGHTA and CDR2 FQGTGA. CDR3 in amino acids: CASSSEPGRNTGELFF. The DNA of the CDR3 is TGTGCCAGCAGCTCAGAACCCGGGAGAAACACCGGGGAGCTGTTTTTT.

This chain connects TRBV9 to TRBJ2-7; weak D call: TRBD2 (6 bases). Trimming stripped 4 bases from V and 5 bases from J, with 19 bases between. This CDR3 has 15 residues. The germline CDR1 and CDR2 sequences are SGDLS and YYNGEE. In DNA, the CDR3 is TGTGCCAGCAGCCTACGTCCTGGGTGGGGGGACGAGCAGTACTTC. Amino acid sequence: CASSLRPGWGDEQYF.

The chain links TRBV28 to TRBJ2-1, with D perhaps being TRBD1 or TRBD2 (5 bases each). The CDR3 covers 13 residues. CDR1 and CDR2 from the germline V gene are MDHEN and SYDVKM. The V gene lost 2 bases and the J gene lost 8 bases, with 10 bases spanning the gap. CDR3 protein: CASSLTRGHEQFF. The CDR3 DNA reads as TGTGCCAGCAGTTTAACTAGGGGCCATGAGCAGTTCTTC.

The J gene is TRBJ1-3, the V gene TRBV4-3, with D unresolved. The CDR3 length is 11 residues. Germline values: CDR1 LGHNA, CDR2 YSLEER. The germline V and J ends were trimmed by 5 bases and 4 bases, with 3 bases remaining between them. Here the CDR3 reads CASSSGNTIYF. The CDR3, as DNA: TGCGCCAGCAGCTCGGGAAACACCATATATTTT.

The chain combines TRBV7-2 with TRBJ1-4; 7 positions agree with TRBD1. CDR3 length: 16 amino acids. With 1 base clipped from V and 5 bases from J, the junction kept 7 bases outside the gene matches. The V gene's germline CDR1 is SGHTA and CDR2 FQGNSA. CDR3 coding DNA: TGTGCCAGCAGCTTAGGACAGGGAGGGTTCAATGAAAAACTGTTTTTT. This encodes CASSLGQGGFNEKLFF.

This chain uses TRBV10-3 with TRBJ2-1; TRBD2 matches at 11 bases. This CDR3 has 17 residues. The V and J ends lost 3 bases and 9 bases, in that order; junction bases with no gene match: 13. Germline V gene data show CDR1 as ENHRY and CDR2 as SYGVKD. CDR3 sequence: CAISDRLAGGGVSEQFF. The CDR3 DNA is TGTGCCATCAGTGACCGGCTAGCGGGAGGCGGGGTCAGTGAGCAGTTCTTC.

This chain uses TRBV27 with TRBJ1-1; unclear D gene. V lost 6 bases and J 4 bases, leaving 9 bases between the germline ends. CDR1 MNHEY and CDR2 SMNVEV come from the germline V gene (reference sequence). The CDR3 sequence is 12 residues long. DNA for the CDR3: TGTGCCAGCAGGGAAGTAGGCACTGAAGCTTTCTTT. Translating gives CASREVGTEAFF.

The rearrangement uses TRBV5-1 and TRBJ1-2; perhaps TRBD1 as D (5 bases). The CDR3 has 17 amino acids. The germline V gene has CDR1 SGHRS and CDR2 YFSETQ. V lost 3 bases, J lost 4 bases, and 22 bases lay in between. CDR3 loop: CASSSGTENILGYGYTF. CDR3 nucleotide sequence: TGCGCCAGCAGCTCCGGGACCGAGAACATATTGGGCTATGGCTACACCTTC.

The chain couples TRBV7-9 to TRBJ2-7; 12 nucleotides match TRBD2. Per germline, CDR1 SEHNR and CDR2 FQNEAQ (reference sequence). The V and J ends lost 5 bases and 3 bases, in that order; junction bases with no gene match: 8. CDR3 length: 16 residues. The CDR3, as DNA: TGTGCCAGCAGCGGGACTAGCGGGCCTACTAGCTACGAGCAGTACTTC. Translating it yields CASSGTSGPTSYEQYF.

In this sample, this clone turned up once. V gene TRBV5-4 combines with J gene TRBJ2-1; D is unresolved. CDR3 length: 15 amino acids. The germline gives CDR1 SGHNT, CDR2 YYREEE (reference sequence). V was cut by 2 bases and J by 5 bases, with 14 bases left in between. DNA for the CDR3: TGTGCCAGCAGCTTACCTCCGACCCCGAACAATGAGCAGTTCTTC. Residues: CASSLPPTPNNEQFF.